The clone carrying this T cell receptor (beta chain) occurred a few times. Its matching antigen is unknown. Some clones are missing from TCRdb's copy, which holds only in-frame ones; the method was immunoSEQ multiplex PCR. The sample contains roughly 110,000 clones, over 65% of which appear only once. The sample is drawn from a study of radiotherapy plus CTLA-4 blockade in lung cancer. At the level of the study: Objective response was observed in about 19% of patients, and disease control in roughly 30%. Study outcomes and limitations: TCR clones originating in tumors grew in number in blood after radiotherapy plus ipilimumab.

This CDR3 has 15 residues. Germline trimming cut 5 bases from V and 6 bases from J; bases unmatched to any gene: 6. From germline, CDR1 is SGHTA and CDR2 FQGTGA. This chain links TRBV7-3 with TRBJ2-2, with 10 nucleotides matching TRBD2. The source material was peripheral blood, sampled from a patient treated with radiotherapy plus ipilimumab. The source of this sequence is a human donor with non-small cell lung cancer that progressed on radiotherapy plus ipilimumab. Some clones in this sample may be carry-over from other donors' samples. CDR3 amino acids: CASSTSSGGAGELFF. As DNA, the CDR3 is TGTGCCAGCAGCACATCGAGCGGGGGGGCCGGGGAGCTGTTTTTT.